These 11 T cell receptor beta chains were all obtained from the same sample, sequenced in a study of OX40 agonist ivuxolimab in advanced cancers. TCRdb's table, derived via immunoSEQ multiplex PCR, lists solely in-frame clones and lacks some. Among around 80,000 clones, roughly 92% were seen once, and the ten largest hold 0.65%. This specimen was CD4+ or CD8+ T cells sorted from blood, taken in a trial of the OX40 agonist ivuxolimab. The source is an adult with an advanced solid tumor such as melanoma, head and neck, liver or kidney cancer.

V is TRBV11-3 and J is TRBJ2-3, with D perhaps matching TRBD1 (6 bases). The germline V gene has CDR1 SGHNT and CDR2 YENEEA. CDR3 size: 14 residues. Trimming left V 7 bases short and J 2 bases short, with 13 bases between. CDR3 sequence: CASTEGGTTDTQYF. The CDR3 coding sequence is TGTGCCAGCACAGAAGGGGGAACCACAGATACGCAGTATTTT.

This rearrangement joins TRBV5-1 to TRBJ2-7, with 15 bases matching TRBD2. The germline gives CDR1 SGHRS, CDR2 YFSETQ. V gave up 4 bases and J gave up 10 bases; unmatched junction bases: 6. The CDR3 has 14 residues. Here the CDR3 reads CASSPGTSGGTQYF. CDR3 nucleotide sequence: TGCGCCAGCAGCCCAGGGACTAGCGGGGGGACACAGTACTTC.

About this clone: Other DNA variants within this sample encode the same CDR3. V gene TRBV18 combines with J gene TRBJ2-5, with a possible D match to TRBD1 (5 bases). The germline V and J ends were trimmed by 0 bases and 3 bases, with 5 bases remaining between them. The CDR3 is 13 residues long. Germline V lookup: CDR1 KGHSH, CDR2 LQKENI. This CDR3 reads CASSPPGEETQYF. For the CDR3, the DNA is TGTGCCAGCTCACCACCAGGGGAAGAGACCCAGTACTTC.

This clone was counted once. The chain combines TRBV18 with TRBJ2-1; D is uncertain. Trimming removed 2 bases from V and 3 bases from J, with 11 bases in between. CDR1 is KGHSH, CDR2 LQKENI, per germline. This CDR3 has 15 residues. The CDR3 sequence: CASSPYRQDYNEQFF. The CDR3 coding sequence is TGTGCCAGCTCACCATATAGGCAGGACTACAATGAGCAGTTCTTC.

This clone showed up just once. The chain carries TRBV13 and TRBJ2-7; 11 bases map to TRBD2. The germline V gene has CDR1 PRHDT and CDR2 FYEKMQ (reference sequence). The CDR3 sequence is 14 residues long. V was clipped by 2 bases and J by 6 bases; unmatched bases: 3. This chain's CDR3 is CASSLLAGGFEQYF. The CDR3 coding sequence is TGTGCCAGCAGCTTACTAGCGGGGGGATTCGAGCAGTACTTC.

The rearrangement uses TRBV5-1 and TRBJ2-2; 11 bases map to TRBD1. V shed 4 bases, J shed 6 bases, and the junction held 11 bases outside the gene matches. The length of the CDR3 is 17 residues. CDR1 SGHRS and CDR2 YFSETQ come from the germline V gene. The CDR3 nucleotides are TGCGCCAGCAGCACCAGGACAGGGGGCTTATCCGCCGGGGAGCTGTTTTTT. Translating gives CASSTRTGGLSAGELFF.

The chain carries TRBV11-2 and TRBJ2-1; 7 bases are a match to TRBD1. The CDR3 length is 13 residues. Germline V gene data show CDR1 as SGHAT and CDR2 as FQNNGV. V was clipped by 5 bases and J by 7 bases; unmatched bases: 5. The CDR3 DNA sequence: TGTGCCAGCAGCAAGACAGGGAAAAATGAGCAGTTCTTC. Translated, it gives CASSKTGKNEQFF.

The chain couples TRBV5-5 to TRBJ2-3, with D possibly being TRBD1 (7 bases). CDR1 and CDR2 from the germline V gene are SGHKS and YYEKEE (reference sequence). Between the trimmed V and J ends, which lost 0 bases and 0 bases, there was a span of 11 bases. The CDR3 totals 16 residues. The CDR3 is CASSLVAGGSTDTQYF. The CDR3 DNA reads TGTGCCAGCAGCTTGGTGGCAGGGGGGAGCACAGATACGCAGTATTTT.

The V and J genes are TRBV2 and TRBJ2-2; 15 nucleotides match TRBD2. Trimming cost V 8 bases and J 6 bases; bases outside gene matches: 4. This CDR3 region has 15 residues. CDR1 and CDR2 (germline): SNHLY, FYNNEI. The CDR3 DNA follows: TGTGCCAGCGCTGGACTAGCGGGAGGGGCCGGGGAGCTGTTTTTT. Its protein is CASAGLAGGAGELFF.

The gene calls are TRBV5-4 and TRBJ1-2; D remains unclear. The germline V gene has CDR1 SGHNT and CDR2 YYREEE (reference sequence). This CDR3 is 14 amino acids long. V was clipped by 0 bases and J by 0 bases, with 6 bases between them. The CDR3 loop reads CASSLAGTNYGYTF. CDR3 nucleotide sequence: TGTGCCAGCAGCTTGGCCGGTACTAACTATGGCTACACCTTC.

This clone was observed a few times. The gene calls are TRBV18 and TRBJ1-1; unclear D gene. CDR1 and CDR2 (germline): KGHSH, LQKENI. This CDR3 region has 13 residues. Trimming pared 5 bases from V and 3 bases from J, leaving 10 bases between. DNA for the CDR3: TGTGCCAGCTCATACGGAGAGGACACTGAAGCTTTCTTT. Amino acid sequence: CASSYGEDTEAFF. Based on the CDR3 plus reference TRBV18 and TRBJ1-1, the full variable domain is NAGVMQNPRHLVRRRGQEARLRCSPMKGHSHVYWYRQLPEEGLKFMVYLQKENIIDESGMPKERFSAEFPKEGPSILRIQQVVRGDSAAYFCASSYGEDTEAFFGQGTRLTVV.